This passage covers 29 T cell receptor beta chains from one sample sequenced in a study of cytomegalovirus exposure and HLA in healthy donors. PCR primers comprised 60 Vbeta and 13 Jbeta primers. Sequencing used immunoSEQ multiplex PCR; TCRdb keeps in-frame clones, though not all of them. Of tens of thousands of clones listed, under 85% were seen once; the top ten hold under 3%. Sequencing was carried out using PBMCs. Receptors originate from a man younger than 40 in good health and CMV-seronegative.

The rearrangement joins TRBV4-3 to TRBJ1-1, with 7 bases that match TRBD1. Germline CDR1 LGHNA, CDR2 YSLEER. CDR3 size: 15 residues. J gave up 3 bases and V 3 bases, and 7 bases lay outside the gene matches. The CDR3 spells CASSQTDREDTEAFF. CDR3 nucleotide sequence: TGCGCCAGCAGCCAGACAGACAGGGAGGACACTGAAGCTTTCTTT.

CDR3 sequence: CASSPAGGLSYEQYF. CDR3 DNA sequence: TGTGCCAGCAGTCCAGCGGGGGGCCTTTCCTACGAGCAGTACTTC. This rearrangement joins TRBV28 to TRBJ2-7; 9 bases are shared with TRBD2. J was trimmed by 1 base and V by 5 bases; bases with no gene match: 6. This CDR3 is 15 amino acids long. CDR1 and CDR2 (germline): MDHEN, SYDVKM.

This clone was recorded only once. Here the CDR3 reads CASRPRDRGLTDTQYF. In DNA form, the CDR3 reads TGTGCCAGCAGGCCGCGGGACAGGGGGCTGACAGATACGCAGTATTTT. This chain joins TRBV27 and TRBJ2-3; 12 bases map to TRBD1. Trimming at V came to 6 bases and at J to 3 bases, leaving 7 bases not matched to a gene. Germline CDR1 and CDR2: MNHEY and SMNVEV (reference sequence). The CDR3 has 16 residues.

The count of this clone is one. The chain carries TRBV2 and TRBJ1-2; D is ambiguous. Trimming stripped 3 bases from V and 4 bases from J, with 15 bases between. This CDR3 has 15 residues. Per the germline V gene, CDR1 is SNHLY and CDR2 is FYNNEI. The DNA of the CDR3 is TGTGCCAGCAGTGATGACCCGAGAGGGATCTATGGCTACACCTTC. This gives the protein CASSDDPRGIYGYTF.

This clone appeared once. The gene calls are TRBV7-2 and TRBJ1-5, with TRBD1 matching over 7 bases. The CDR3 length is 14 residues. Germline trimming cut 5 bases from V and 7 bases from J; bases unmatched to any gene: 8. The V gene's germline CDR1 is SGHTA and CDR2 FQGNSA. This CDR3 is CASSTGQVGQPQHF. The CDR3 bases are TGTGCCAGCAGCACTGGACAGGTTGGACAGCCCCAGCATTTT.

The gene calls are TRBV12-5 and TRBJ2-1; D is unresolved. The ends were cut back, 3 bases at V and 6 bases at J, with 9 bases in the middle. CDR1 and CDR2 (germline): LGHNT, FRNRAP. This CDR3 region has 13 residues. CDR3 loop: CASGFYVANEQFF. CDR3 sequence (DNA): TGTGCTAGTGGTTTTTACGTAGCCAATGAGCAGTTCTTC.

V is TRBV27 and J is TRBJ2-2, with 7 bases aligning to TRBD2. V gave up 6 bases and J gave up 2 bases; unmatched junction bases: 3. CDR3 length equals 14 residues. Looked up from germline, CDR1 is MNHEY and CDR2 is SMNVEV (reference sequence). The DNA for the CDR3 is TGTGCCAGCAGGCGACTAGCTAACACCGGGGAGCTGTTTTTT. This encodes CASRRLANTGELFF.

The gene calls are TRBV29-1 and TRBJ1-4; no firm D call. Germline CDR1 is SQVTM and CDR2 is ANQGSEA. V was trimmed by 4 bases and J by 5 bases, leaving 5 bases between them. The CDR3 is 11 amino acids. Written as DNA, the CDR3 is TGCAGCGTTGGTATGAATGAAAAACTGTTTTTT. It is translated as CSVGMNEKLFF.

The chain employs TRBV19 and TRBJ2-7; D possibly corresponds to TRBD2 (5 bases). V was clipped by 6 bases and J by 2 bases, with 17 bases between them. The CDR3 runs to 15 residues. From germline, CDR1 is LNHDA and CDR2 SQIVND (reference sequence). Here the CDR3 DNA reads TGTGCCAGTAGACCTGAGGGCGGATCACCCTACGAGCAGTACTTC. Amino acid sequence: CASRPEGGSPYEQYF.

The chain employs TRBV7-2 and TRBJ1-6; 9 bases match TRBD1. Germline V lookup: CDR1 SGHTA, CDR2 FQGNSA. This CDR3 is built from 15 residues. V shed 2 bases, J shed 10 bases, and the junction held 6 bases outside the gene matches. This CDR3 reads CASSLISTGGSPLHF. CDR3 nucleotides: TGTGCCAGCAGCTTAATATCGACAGGGGGATCACCCCTCCACTTT.

The chain employs TRBV29-1 and TRBJ1-4; no clear D gene. Trimming took 6 bases from V and 2 from J, leaving 16 bases between them. CDR1 and CDR2 (germline): SQVTM, ANQGSEA. The CDR3 has 15 amino acids. The CDR3 DNA reads TGCAGCGTCCGATGGTCGGGGTTGACTAATGAAAAACTGTTTTTT. It encodes CSVRWSGLTNEKLFF.

This clone was seen just once. This sequence joins TRBV2 and TRBJ2-2, with 8 bases matching TRBD1. The J segment lost 2 bases and the V segment lost 7 bases, leaving 3 bases of the junction unmatched. The length of the CDR3 is 14 residues. Looked up from germline, CDR1 is SNHLY and CDR2 is FYNNEI. Here the CDR3 DNA reads TGTGCCAGCACCGGACAGGGAAACACCGGGGAGCTGTTTTTT. As protein: CASTGQGNTGELFF. Full variable domain (rest looked up from reference TRBV2 and TRBJ2-2): EPEVTQTPSHQVTQMGQEVILRCVPISNHLYFYWYRQILGQKVEFLVSFYNNEISEKSEIFDDQFSVERPDGSNFTLKIRSTKLEDSAMYFCASTGQGNTGELFFGEGSRLTVL.

The rearrangement joins TRBV18 to TRBJ1-1; 7 bases align to TRBD1. The length of the CDR3 is 14 residues. J lost 3 bases, V lost 2 bases, and 3 bases had no gene match. The germline V gene has CDR1 KGHSH and CDR2 LQKENI. The CDR3 DNA reads as TGTGCCAGCTCACCAGGGACAGAACACACTGAAGCTTTCTTT. Protein product: CASSPGTEHTEAFF. The whole variable domain, filled in from reference TRBV18 and TRBJ1-1, reads NAGVMQNPRHLVRRRGQEARLRCSPMKGHSHVYWYRQLPEEGLKFMVYLQKENIIDESGMPKERFSAEFPKEGPSILRIQQVVRGDSAAYFCASSPGTEHTEAFFGQGTRLTVV.

This chain links TRBV5-1 with TRBJ2-3, with TRBD2 identical over 9 bases. Unmatched junction bases numbered 1, after V lost 0 bases and J lost 5 bases. CDR1 is SGHRS, CDR2 YFSETQ, per germline. The length of the CDR3 is 14 residues. The CDR3 sequence is CASSLGLAEDTQYF. Here the CDR3 DNA reads TGCGCCAGCAGCTTGGGACTAGCGGAAGATACGCAGTATTTT.

This clone occurred once. The chain couples TRBV28 to TRBJ2-7; tentatively, D is TRBD1 (8 bases). CDR1 and CDR2 (germline): MDHEN, SYDVKM. V lost 7 bases and J lost 4, with 17 bases in between. The CDR3 is made up of 14 amino acids. Written as DNA, the CDR3 is TGTGCCAGCACTACAGGGGGGGAGTCTTACGAGCAGTACTTC. Its translation is CASTTGGESYEQYF.

The chain combines TRBV14 with TRBJ1-2; D remains unclear. CDR1 SGHDN and CDR2 FVKESK come from the germline V gene. This CDR3 contains 12 residues. V was clipped by 4 bases and J by 8 bases, with 11 bases between them. The CDR3 reads CASSRVEQGYTF. CDR3 bases: TGTGCCAGCAGCCGCGTTGAACAGGGCTACACCTTC.

The J gene is TRBJ2-7, the V gene TRBV6-1; 7 bases fit TRBD2. The CDR3 loop spans 14 amino acids. Trimming cost V 2 bases and J 7 bases; bases outside gene matches: 8. Germline-derived CDR1 and CDR2 are MNHNS and SASEGT. This CDR3 reads CASSEWPGEGEQYF. The CDR3, as DNA: TGTGCCAGCAGTGAATGGCCGGGGGAGGGGGAGCAGTACTTC.

This sequence joins TRBV29-1 and TRBJ1-3, with D uncertain. This CDR3 has 15 residues. Deletions cut 5 bases from V and 2 bases from J, with 16 bases between. CDR1 and CDR2 (germline): SQVTM, ANQGSEA. The CDR3 nucleotides read TGCAGCGTTACCCCGGGGAGTGGACCTGGAAACACCATATATTTT. Encoded protein: CSVTPGSGPGNTIYF.

The rearrangement uses TRBV29-1 and TRBJ1-3; D unclear. The CDR3 extends over 12 amino acids. Germline V gene sequence: CDR1 SQVTM, CDR2 ANQGSEA. V was cut by 3 bases and J by 4 bases, with 7 bases left in between. CDR3 loop: CSVEFSGNTIYF. The CDR3 DNA follows: TGCAGCGTTGAGTTTTCAGGAAACACCATATATTTT.

J is TRBJ1-1 and V is TRBV19; D gene ambiguous. Trimming removed 8 bases at V and 1 base at J, with 14 bases between. The CDR3 consists of 14 residues. The germline V gene has CDR1 LNHDA and CDR2 SQIVND (reference sequence). The CDR3, as DNA: TGTGCCAGTGCTTTCCGAATCGGGAACACTGAAGCTTTCTTT. Protein sequence: CASAFRIGNTEAFF.

This clone was picked up a small number of times. One end of the junction is discordant with germline, which a read error may explain. V gene TRBV5-8 combines with J gene TRBJ1-1, with no clear D. This CDR3 is 11 amino acids long. Germline V gene data show CDR1 as SGHTS and CDR2 as YDEGEE. CDR3 bases: TGTGCCAGCAGCTTGGGCCGGCGGTGGGTCTTT. It yields the protein CASSLGRRWVF.

The chain uses TRBV7-2 and TRBJ1-1, with D tentatively TRBD1 (5 bases). Per the germline V gene, CDR1 is SGHTA and CDR2 is FQGNSA. This CDR3 region has 13 residues. V was pared by 1 base and J by 6 bases, with 9 bases between. CDR3 in DNA: TGTGCCAGCAGCTTAGAGCCGGGGGCTGAAGCTTTCTTT. Encoded protein: CASSLEPGAEAFF.

The rearrangement links TRBV9 to TRBJ1-6; no definite D call. The CDR3 loop spans 16 amino acids. Germline CDR1 reads SGDLS; CDR2 reads YYNGEE. Between the trimmed V and J ends, which lost 4 bases and 3 bases, there was a span of 14 bases. The CDR3: CASSPRPGNYNSPLHF. The CDR3 region has the DNA TGTGCCAGCAGCCCTCGCCCCGGGAACTATAATTCACCCCTCCACTTT.

This chain connects TRBV5-6 to TRBJ1-1, with TRBD1 as a possible D gene (6 bases). V was clipped by 0 bases and J by 3 bases, with 9 bases between them. From germline, CDR1 is SGHDT and CDR2 YYEEEE. There are 14 residues in the CDR3. CDR3 nucleotides: TGTGCCAGCAGCTTGGTCTCAGGGGACACTGAAGCTTTCTTT. This codes for CASSLVSGDTEAFF.

The chain uses TRBV6-1 and TRBJ1-3; the D gene is possibly TRBD1 (5 bases). Trimming removed 2 bases at V and 1 base at J, with 6 bases between. CDR1 MNHNS and CDR2 SASEGT come from the germline V gene. The CDR3 has 14 residues. The CDR3 nucleotides read TGTGCCAGCAGTGAACAGGGATCTGGAAACACCATATATTTT. As protein: CASSEQGSGNTIYF.

The chain couples TRBV30 to TRBJ2-6; TRBD1 agrees at 12 bases. The CDR3 runs 17 residues. Germline-derived CDR1 and CDR2 are GTSNPN and SVGIG (reference sequence). Germline trimming cut 7 bases from V and 2 bases from J; bases unmatched to any gene: 9. The CDR3 region is CAYFRDRGRAGANVLTF. CDR3 bases: TGTGCCTATTTCCGGGACAGGGGGCGCGCTGGGGCCAACGTCCTGACTTTC.

The chain links TRBV18 to TRBJ1-2; 7 bases fit TRBD1. Germline CDR1 reads KGHSH; CDR2 reads LQKENI. The CDR3 extends over 13 amino acids. V trimming: 8 bases; J trimming: 4 bases; junction bases outside the gene matches: 7. The CDR3 bases are TGTGCCAGCCATGAGGGGGCGAGCTATGGCTACACCTTC. Its translation is CASHEGASYGYTF.

This chain joins TRBV6-5 and TRBJ1-3; D ambiguous. CDR3 size: 16 residues. CDR1 MNHEY and CDR2 SVGAGI come from the germline V gene. The V end was cut by 2 bases, the J end by 0 bases, with 11 bases between. CDR3 loop: CASSYTRLSSGNTIYF. CDR3 nucleotides: TGTGCCAGCAGTTACACTAGGCTTTCCTCTGGAAACACCATATATTTT.

A note on this clone: The junction departs from the called germline gene at one end, perhaps through a read error. The V and J genes are TRBV4-2 and TRBJ2-6, with TRBD1 identical over 8 bases. CDR3 size: 17 residues. Germline V gives CDR1 LGHNA, CDR2 YNFKEQ. The CDR3 sequence is CASSYQGARSGASVLTF. The CDR3 bases are TGTGCCAGCAGTTATCAGGGGGCGCGGTCTGGGGCCAGCGTCCTGACTTTC.